This TCR beta chain was captured by sequencing in a study of cytomegalovirus exposure and HLA in healthy donors. Overall study: Assignment to the Caucasian-associated ancestry cluster applied to approximately 79% of the roughly 400 genotyped donors.

Findings of the study overall: Association of a missense DCLRE1C variant with TCR beta V- and J-gene trimming was reported in a later analysis. Earlier results showed most TCR beta V segments being productive about 87% or about 30% of the time. Researchers reported in a later analysis that common viral pathogens appeared linked to several top clusters.

As to this clone: Antigen specificity is unknown.

PCR used 60 Vbeta primers and 13 Jbeta primers. Using immunoSEQ multiplex PCR, the repertoire was profiled, and TCRdb retains in-frame clones only, with some absent. Of 150,000 to 200,000 clones listed, 87% are singletons. Material: PBMCs. The TCR comes from a woman in her twenties or thirties in good health and CMV-seronegative.

The CDR3 is CASSVADRGRQDTQYF. For the CDR3, the DNA is TGTGCCAGCAGCGTAGCGGACCGGGGGAGACAAGATACGCAGTATTTT. V and J are TRBV9 and TRBJ2-3, with D perhaps matching TRBD2 (6 bases). V gave up 0 bases and J gave up 5 bases, with 16 bases separating them. CDR1 and CDR2 from the germline V gene are SGDLS and YYNGEE. The CDR3 has 16 amino acids.